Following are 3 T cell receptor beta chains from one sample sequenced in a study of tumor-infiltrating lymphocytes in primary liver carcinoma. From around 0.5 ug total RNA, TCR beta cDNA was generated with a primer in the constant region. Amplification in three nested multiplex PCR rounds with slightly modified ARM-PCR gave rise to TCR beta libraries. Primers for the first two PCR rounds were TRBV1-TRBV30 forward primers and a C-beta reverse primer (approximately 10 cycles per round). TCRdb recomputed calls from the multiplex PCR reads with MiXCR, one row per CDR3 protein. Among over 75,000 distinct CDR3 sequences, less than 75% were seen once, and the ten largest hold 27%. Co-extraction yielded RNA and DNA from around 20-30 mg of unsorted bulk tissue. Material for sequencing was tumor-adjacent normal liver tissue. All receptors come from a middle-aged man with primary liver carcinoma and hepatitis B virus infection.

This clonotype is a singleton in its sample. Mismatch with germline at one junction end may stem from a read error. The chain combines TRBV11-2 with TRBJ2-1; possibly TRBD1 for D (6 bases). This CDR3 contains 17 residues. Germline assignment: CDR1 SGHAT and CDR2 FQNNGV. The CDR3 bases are TGTGTCAGCAACCGTACATCGGGACAAAGCTCCTACAATGAGCAGTTCTTC. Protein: CVSNRTSGQSSYNEQFF.

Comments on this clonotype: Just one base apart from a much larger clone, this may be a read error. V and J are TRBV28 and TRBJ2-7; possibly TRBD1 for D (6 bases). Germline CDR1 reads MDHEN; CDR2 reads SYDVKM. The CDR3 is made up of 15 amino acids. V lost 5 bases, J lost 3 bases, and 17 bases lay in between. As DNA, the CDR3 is TGTGCCAGCAGTGGCTGGGGGCCCTTGATCTACGAGCAGTACTTC. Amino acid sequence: CASSGWGPLIYEQYF. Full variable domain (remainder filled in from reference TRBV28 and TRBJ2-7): DVKVTQSSRYLVKRTGEKVFLECVQDMDHENMFWYRQDPGLGLRLIYFSYDVKMKEKGDIPEGYSVSREKKERFSLILESASTNQTSMYLCASSGWGPLIYEQYFGPGTRLTVT.

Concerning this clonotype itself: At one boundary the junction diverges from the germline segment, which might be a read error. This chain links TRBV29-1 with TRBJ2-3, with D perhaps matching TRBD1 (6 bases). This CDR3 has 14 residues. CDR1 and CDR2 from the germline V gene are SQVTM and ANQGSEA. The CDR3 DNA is TGCAGCGTCTCTGGGGGCACCAGCACAGATACGCACTATTTT. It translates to CSVSGGTSTDTHYF.